These 22 T cell receptor beta chains originate from one sample sequenced in a study of radiotherapy plus CTLA-4 blockade in lung cancer. The method was immunoSEQ multiplex PCR; TCRdb's version includes in-frame clones alone and lacks a portion of them. The sample lists 70,000 to 90,000 clones, 84% occurring once. The sample in question was peripheral blood, obtained from a patient treated with radiotherapy plus ipilimumab. These receptor sequences come from a human donor with non-small cell lung cancer who had stable disease on radiotherapy plus ipilimumab.

This chain connects TRBV11-2 to TRBJ2-3; no clear D. The V end lost 5 bases, the J end lost 2 bases, and 14 bases lay between the germline ends. The CDR3 extends over 15 amino acids. Germline lookup yields CDR1 SGHAT and CDR2 FQNNGV. The CDR3 DNA follows: TGTGCCAGCAGCCCCCGGCGACTTACCACAGATACGCAGTATTTT. It yields the protein CASSPRRLTTDTQYF.

The V gene is TRBV28, the J gene TRBJ1-4; no clear D gene. Germline V gene lookup returns CDR1 MDHEN and CDR2 SYDVKM. This CDR3 contains 16 residues. V shed 6 bases and J shed 5 bases, with 19 bases lying between them. The CDR3 DNA reads TGTGCCAGCAGGACGCCGAGGATGTGGCCAAATGAAAAACTGTTTTTT. Translation: CASRTPRMWPNEKLFF.

This chain uses TRBV6-1 with TRBJ2-1; 7 positions match TRBD2. Trimming cost V 6 bases and J 4 bases; bases outside gene matches: 9. CDR1 is MNHNS and CDR2 is SASEGT in the germline V gene. The CDR3 contains 15 residues. CDR3 sequence: CASRVGGEGYNEQFF. The CDR3 DNA reads as TGTGCCAGCAGAGTTGGCGGGGAGGGTTACAATGAGCAGTTCTTC.

The chain has TRBV19 and TRBJ2-3; D is ambiguous. V lost 4 bases to trimming and J lost 2 bases, with 4 bases between them. Germline V lookup: CDR1 LNHDA, CDR2 SQIVND (reference sequence). The CDR3 consists of 12 residues. For the CDR3, the DNA is TGTGCCAGTAGTAAGACCACAGATACGCAGTATTTT. Translation: CASSKTTDTQYF.

Points on this clone: This same CDR3 is encoded by further DNA sequences in the sample. The rearrangement joins TRBV27 to TRBJ2-3; 9 positions match TRBD2. From germline, CDR1 is MNHEY and CDR2 SMNVEV (reference sequence). The CDR3 extends over 15 amino acids. V was pared by 8 bases and J by 3 bases, with 9 bases of the junction left unmatched. CDR3 DNA sequence: TGTGCCAGCCTCACTAGCGGGCGGGGGACAGATACGCAGTATTTT. This gives the protein CASLTSGRGTDTQYF.

This sequence joins TRBV7-8 and TRBJ2-1; 7 bases are shared with TRBD2. The CDR3 sequence is 14 residues long. Trimming took 0 bases from V and 4 from J; bases not matched to a gene: 0. Germline CDR1 is SGHVS and CDR2 is FQNEAQ. The CDR3 region is CASSLAGRYNEQFF. CDR3 DNA: TGTGCCAGCAGCTTAGCCGGGAGGTACAATGAGCAGTTCTTC.

This clone has more than one count but fewer than ten. The chain combines TRBV7-9 with TRBJ2-3; D unresolved. Germline V gene sequence: CDR1 SEHNR, CDR2 FQNEAQ (reference sequence). The CDR3 consists of 15 residues. Trimming took off 4 bases at V and 1 base at J, with 12 bases between the two ends. The CDR3 bases are TGTGCCAGCAGCTCGCCCGCCAGTGGCACAGATACGCAGTATTTT. This sequence encodes CASSSPASGTDTQYF.

This sequence joins TRBV7-2 and TRBJ2-3, with D unclear. CDR3 length equals 13 residues. Germline values: CDR1 SGHTA, CDR2 FQGNSA. V was pared by 5 bases and J by 2 bases, with 8 bases between. The chain's CDR3 is CASSIGPTDTQYF. CDR3 in DNA: TGTGCCAGCAGCATCGGACCCACAGATACGCAGTATTTT.

Here the CDR3 DNA reads TGCGCCAGCAGCTTGGAGGCGGGGAGAGTCGCTGAAGCTTTCTTT. Translation gives CASSLEAGRVAEAFF. The chain carries TRBV5-1 and TRBJ1-1; D gene uncertain. The CDR3 is made up of 15 amino acids. In germline, CDR1 is SGHRS, CDR2 YFSETQ. V was trimmed by 0 bases and J by 6 bases, leaving 15 bases between them.

The chain combines TRBV19 with TRBJ1-2; tentative D call: TRBD1 (5 bases). The CDR3 contains 15 residues. Germline V gene data show CDR1 as LNHDA and CDR2 as SQIVND (reference sequence). V lost 7 bases and J 3 bases, leaving 18 bases between the germline ends. CDR3 DNA: TGTGCCAGTACCGCGTTTGATCAGGGTGACTATGGCTACACCTTC. Translated: CASTAFDQGDYGYTF.

The rearrangement uses TRBV27 and TRBJ2-2; 9 bases match TRBD1. The CDR3 sequence is 15 residues long. Germline CDR1 is MNHEY and CDR2 is SMNVEV (reference sequence). The V and J ends lost 2 bases and 2 bases, in that order; junction bases with no gene match: 0. CDR3 residues: CASSLTGGNTGELFF. CDR3 bases: TGTGCCAGCAGTTTAACAGGGGGCAACACCGGGGAGCTGTTTTTT.

The V and J genes are TRBV29-1 and TRBJ1-1, with D possibly being TRBD1 (5 bases). Germline V lookup: CDR1 SQVTM, CDR2 ANQGSEA. Trimming removed 4 bases from V and 1 base from J, with 10 bases in between. This CDR3 region has 13 residues. As DNA, the CDR3 is TGCAGCGTTGCTGGCAGGGCGAACACTGAAGCTTTCTTT. This codes for CSVAGRANTEAFF.

The chain uses TRBV5-3 and TRBJ1-1; a weak D match, TRBD1 (6 bases). TRBV5-3 is designated an ORF whose function remains uncertain. Trimming stripped 4 bases from V and 3 bases from J, with 16 bases between. The CDR3 totals 15 residues. CDR3 loop: CARSPTQGEYTEAFF. The CDR3 DNA sequence: TGTGCCAGAAGCCCTACACAGGGAGAGTACACTGAAGCTTTCTTT.

The genes are TRBV7-9 and TRBJ2-2; D ambiguous. This CDR3 is 13 amino acids long. Between the trimmed V and J ends, which lost 2 bases and 5 bases, there was a span of 6 bases. Germline V gene lookup returns CDR1 SEHNR and CDR2 FQNEAQ (reference sequence). The CDR3 protein is CASSLTSTGELFF. The CDR3 DNA sequence: TGTGCCAGCAGCTTAACCAGTACCGGGGAGCTGTTTTTT. Looking up the rest from reference TRBV7-9 and TRBJ2-2 gives the full variable domain: DTGVSQNPRHKITKRGQNVTFRCDPISEHNRLYWYRQTLGQGPEFLTYFQNEAQLEKSRLLSDRFSAERPKGSFSTLEIQRTEQGDSAMYLCASSLTSTGELFFGEGSRLTVL.

The chain combines TRBV7-9 with TRBJ2-7; D is ambiguous. This CDR3 spans 16 amino acids. With 4 bases removed from V and 3 bases from J, the gap between germline ends came to 19 bases. Germline CDR1 SEHNR, CDR2 FQNEAQ (reference sequence). CDR3 nucleotide sequence: TGTGCCAGCAGCTCGGCTTCCAACGGACGTCGCTACGAGCAGTACTTC. Protein: CASSSASNGRRYEQYF.

This clone has only a few counts. CDR3 nucleotide sequence: TGTGCCAGTACGAAGACAGCGCTCTCCTACGAGCAGTACTTC. This translates into CASTKTALSYEQYF. V usage is TRBV2 and J usage is TRBJ2-7; D is possibly TRBD1 (5 bases). V was pared by 9 bases and J by 0 bases, with 15 bases between. There are 14 residues in the CDR3. Germline V gene lookup returns CDR1 SNHLY and CDR2 FYNNEI.

This clone was seen only once. The chain links TRBV27 to TRBJ2-7, with 7 bases identical to TRBD1. Germline trimming cut 5 bases from V and 1 base from J; bases unmatched to any gene: 11. Germline loops: CDR1 MNHEY, CDR2 SMNVEV (reference sequence). This CDR3 comprises 16 residues. CDR3 coding DNA: TGTGCCAGCAGTAAGACGGACAGGTGGGCTTCCTACGAGCAGTACTTC. The encoded protein is CASSKTDRWASYEQYF.

The chain joins TRBV30 to TRBJ2-5, with TRBD2 matching 7 bases. The V gene end was trimmed by 7 bases and the J gene end by 0 bases; junction bases not matched to a gene: 5. Germline CDR1 and CDR2: GTSNPN and SVGIG (reference sequence). This CDR3 is 13 amino acids long. CDR3 nucleotide sequence: TGTGCCTTGGACGGGGGGAACCAAGAGACCCAGTACTTC. Its protein is CALDGGNQETQYF.

The chain carries TRBV2 and TRBJ1-6; 7 bases are a match to TRBD1. CDR1 and CDR2 (germline): SNHLY, FYNNEI. V was pared by 1 base and J by 9 bases, with 6 bases of the junction left unmatched. The length of the CDR3 is 15 residues. The CDR3 protein is CASSEEGARGSPLHF. CDR3 nucleotides: TGTGCCAGCAGTGAAGAGGGGGCGCGGGGTTCACCCCTCCACTTT.

J is TRBJ2-7 and V is TRBV29-1; tentative D call: TRBD1 (5 bases). Germline CDR1 reads SQVTM; CDR2 reads ANQGSEA. Trimming removed 2 bases from V and 7 bases from J, with 12 bases in between. This CDR3 region has 12 residues. The CDR3 loop reads CSVEWQGREQYF. In nucleotides, the CDR3 is TGCAGCGTTGAATGGCAGGGTAGGGAGCAGTACTTC.

In this sample, this clone turned up once. The J gene is TRBJ1-5, the V gene TRBV7-2; D might be TRBD1 (6 bases). Trimming removed 1 base at V and 6 bases at J, with 13 bases between. Germline V gene lookup returns CDR1 SGHTA and CDR2 FQGNSA. The CDR3 contains 15 residues. The CDR3 spells CASSLGGTWRQPQHF. The DNA of the CDR3 is TGTGCCAGCAGCTTAGGAGGGACATGGCGTCAGCCCCAGCATTTT.

The chain joins TRBV7-3 to TRBJ1-2; unclear D gene. The CDR3 has 14 residues. V lost 5 bases to trimming and J lost 5 bases, with 15 bases between them. Germline V gene lookup returns CDR1 SGHTA and CDR2 FQGTGA. The CDR3 here is CASSESSGPYGYTF. The CDR3 DNA reads as TGTGCCAGCAGCGAGTCGTCAGGCCCATATGGCTACACCTTC.